The present T cell receptor (beta chain) was sequenced within a study of OX40 agonist ivuxolimab in advanced cancers. Looking at the study overall: Patients received ivuxolimab, an intravenous treatment, every 2 weeks at 0.01 to 10 mg/kg. Patients with prior anti-PD-1, anti-PD-L1 or anti-CTLA-4 therapy were eligible; less than 50% had some.

Study-wide results and caveats: Partial responders dosed at 0.1-3.0 mg/kg displayed clonal expansion ranking among the lowest. Specificity for antigen went undetermined in the expanded peripheral T cells.

With respect to this clone: No antigen is known for it.

Sequenced by immunoSEQ multiplex PCR; TCRdb stores in-frame clones only, minus some. Among 50,000 to 85,000 clones, around 90% were seen once, and the ten largest hold 2% to 2.5%. V lost 2 bases and J 4 bases, leaving 5 bases between the germline ends. The CDR3 loop spans 13 amino acids. Germline CDR1 and CDR2: SGHTA and FQGTGA. This sequence originates from an adult with an advanced solid tumor such as melanoma, head and neck, liver or kidney cancer. Sample: CD4+ or CD8+ T cells sorted from blood, taken in a trial of the OX40 agonist ivuxolimab. The chain is built from TRBV7-3 and TRBJ2-2, with D possibly matching TRBD2 (5 bases). The CDR3 bases are TGTGCCAGCAGCTTAGAGGGCACCGGGGAGCTGTTTTTT. Its protein is CASSLEGTGELFF.